The clone carrying this TCR beta chain occurred many times. As yet, its antigen is unknown. The data are from a study of T cells after posttransplantation cyclophosphamide. Study observations and caveats: Recipient CMV seropositivity and CMV reactivation strongly tracked TRB clonality.

Measured with immunoSEQ multiplex PCR; TCRdb has only the in-frame clones, and not every one. The sample yields around 26,000 clones, without any singletons. Treatment was busulfan-fludarabine conditioning, a marrow graft, and cyclophosphamide on days +3 and +4. The CDR3 runs 16 residues. Looked up from germline, CDR1 is GTSNPN and CDR2 is SVGIG (reference sequence). Germline trimming cut 8 bases from V and 0 bases from J; bases unmatched to any gene: 9. V is TRBV30 and J is TRBJ2-6, with 8 bases fitting TRBD1. The sample here was PBMCs, taken after allogeneic stem cell transplant with posttransplant cyclophosphamide. This TCR derives from a male patient aged 18-30 years who received an allogeneic stem cell transplant from a related donor, was CMV-positive, and had no GVHD. The T cells may come from the graft donor. The CDR3 coding sequence is TGTGCCGCAGGACAGGGCACGAACTCTGGGGCCAACGTCCTGACTTTC. Protein: CAAGQGTNSGANVLTF.